This T cell receptor (beta chain) was obtained from a study of CD8+CD57+ T cells in acquired aplastic anemia. Study context: Average CD4+ read depth in healthy donors was approximately 9.9 million reads. Broader study findings: Sharing between patients and controls was observed for around 27 CD8+ CDR3 sequences.

As for this clonotype: Antigen: not known.

The CDR3 runs 13 residues. From germline, CDR1 is ENHRY and CDR2 SYGVKD. V gave up 10 bases and J gave up 7 bases, with 14 bases separating them. Template material for TCR beta VDJ and CDR3 profiling consisted of genomic DNA. TCRdb used MiXCR to reprocess the reads, holding one entry per CDR3 protein. The data hold some 42,000 distinct CDR3 sequences, with around 67% observed a single time. J is TRBJ1-6 and V is TRBV10-3; D is perhaps TRBD1 (5 bases). The sequence came from a human donor in good health, serving as a control. Sample: sorted CD4+, CD8+, or CD8+CD57+ T cells (not recorded which) from PBMCs. CDR3 residues: CATSGDLNSPLHF. DNA of the CDR3: TGTGCCACCTCGGGGGACCTAAATTCACCCCTCCACTTT.